This T cell receptor beta chain stems from a study of circulating and synovial CD4+ cells in juvenile arthritis. Points from the study as a whole: Circulating pathogenic-like lymphocytes shared a substantially higher fraction of CDR3 sequences with synovium than bulk blood.

Germline V CDR1 and CDR2: LNHDA, SQIVND (reference sequence). Trimming shortened V by 3 bases and J by 2 bases, and 8 bases separated the two germline ends. The CDR3 length is 14 residues. The table came from immunoSEQ multiplex PCR; TCRdb's copy has only in-frame clones and leaves some out. The repertoire holds around 17,000 clones, with under 95% as singletons. Turning to this clone: Its target is unknown.

The rearrangement links TRBV19 to TRBJ1-5; D is unresolved. Sequencing was performed on CD4+ T cells from blood. The sequence derives from a human donor with juvenile idiopathic arthritis. The CDR3, as DNA: TGTGCCAGTAGTATGAAACTTGGCAATCAGCCCCAGCATTTT. It translates to CASSMKLGNQPQHF.